The rows below give T cell receptor beta chains drawn from one sample of a study of CD8+CD57+ T cells in acquired aplastic anemia. TCRdb analysed the reads with MiXCR anew, one entry per CDR3 protein. The sample lists under 200,000 distinct CDR3 sequences; 47% were seen once. Sequencing was done on a sample of sorted CD4+, CD8+, or CD8+CD57+ T cells (not recorded which) from PBMCs. These receptor sequences come from a human donor with aplastic anemia. Each CDR3 is given with its conserved first and last residue. Each record gives: J gene, D gene, clone size, V gene, CDR3 protein, CDR3 DNA. The D gene is left open where the match is weak. Clone sizes are given selectively: once, few, many, or a class where the clone is expanded.

TRBJ2-7 | . | many | TRBV9 | CASSVGSYSYEQYF | TGTGCCAGCAGCGTGGGGTCTTATTCCTACGAGCAGTACTTC
TRBJ2-7 | . | many | TRBV2 | CASSAGPYEQYF | TGTGCCAGCAGTGCAGGTCCCTACGAGCAGTACTTC
TRBJ2-1 | TRBD2 | once | TRBV24-1 | CATSDPKLAGTNEQFF | TGTGCCACCAGTGACCCCAAATTAGCGGGGACTAATGAGCAGTTCTTC
TRBJ1-6 | TRBD1 | . | TRBV10-3 | CAIRGTANSPLHF | TGTGCCATCAGAGGGACAGCTAATTCACCCCTCCACTTT
TRBJ2-7 | TRBD2 | many | TRBV20-1 | CSAIERLAAEQYF | TGCAGTGCTATCGAAAGACTAGCCGCCGAGCAGTACTTC
TRBJ1-2 | TRBD1 | . | TRBV19 | CASSREPGQTYGYTF | TGTGCCAGTAGTAGAGAACCGGGACAGACCTATGGCTACACCTTC
TRBJ2-7 | . | . | TRBV2 | CASSDAVYEQYF | TGTGCCAGCAGTGATGCGGTATACGAGCAGTACTTC
TRBJ2-7 | . | many | TRBV9 | CASSPGDYAYEQYF | TGTGCCAGCAGCCCCGGCGACTATGCCTACGAGCAGTACTTC
TRBJ2-6 | TRBD1 | . | TRBV11-2 | CASSLDPEQGAGANVLTF | TGTGCCAGCAGCTTAGACCCGGAACAGGGGGCTGGGGCCAACGTCCTGACTTTC
TRBJ2-3 | . | . | TRBV7-2 | CASSLDLDTQYF | TGTGCCAGCAGCCTGGACTTAGATACGCAGTATTTT
TRBJ2-1 | TRBD2 | many | TRBV19 | CASGSGRTVNEQFF | TGTGCCAGCGGGAGCGGGAGGACCGTCAATGAGCAGTTCTTC
TRBJ1-1 | . | many | TRBV20-1 | CSASLGILEPEAFF | TGCAGTGCTTCTCTCGGGATCCTAGAACCTGAAGCTTTCTTT
TRBJ2-1 | . | many | TRBV7-2 | CASSQLTTTEQFF | TGTGCCAGCAGCCAGTTGACTACCACGGAGCAGTTCTTC
TRBJ2-7 | . | . | TRBV15 | CATSRDRYEQYF | TGTGCCACCAGCAGAGATAGGTACGAGCAGTACTTC
TRBJ2-1 | TRBD2 | . | TRBV25-1 | CASSRGTSGRTNEQFF | TGTGCCAGCAGCCGAGGGACTAGCGGGAGGACGAATGAGCAGTTCTTC
TRBJ1-5 | . | . | TRBV6-2/TRBV6-3 | CASSYVKNKGVSNQPQHF | TGTGCCAGCAGTTACGTGAAAAATAAGGGGGTTAGCAATCAGCCCCAGCATTTT
TRBJ1-2 | TRBD1 | many | TRBV10-3 | CAISESIGGSQDGYGYTF | TGTGCCATCAGTGAGTCGATAGGGGGCAGTCAAGATGGATATGGCTACACCTTC
TRBJ2-5 | . | once | TRBV9 | CASSATGMWETQYF | TGTGCCAGCAGCGCGACGGGGATGTGGGAGACCCAGTACTTC
TRBJ1-2 | . | many | TRBV12-3/TRBV12-4 | CASSENRAGYTF | TGTGCCAGCAGTGAGAACAGGGCTGGCTACACCTTC
TRBJ2-7 | TRBD1 | . | TRBV29-1 | CSVPRTGGYEQYF | TGCAGCGTTCCCAGGACAGGGGGCTACGAGCAGTACTTC
TRBJ2-3 | . | . | TRBV20-1 | CSAREVSTDTQYF | TGCAGTGCTAGAGAGGTTAGCACAGATACGCAGTATTTT
TRBJ1-4 | . | . | TRBV15 | CATSLFRGEKLFF | TGTGCCACCTCTCTGTTCCGGGGCGAAAAACTGTTTTTT
TRBJ1-1 | . | . | TRBV25-1 | CARSGGGNTEAFF | TGTGCTAGATCGGGAGGGGGGAACACTGAAGCTTTCTTT
TRBJ1-1 | TRBD1 | many | TRBV6-5 | CASSYSRTGSTEAFF | TGTGCCAGCAGTTACTCGAGGACAGGCAGCACTGAAGCTTTCTTT
TRBJ2-1 | . | many | TRBV7-2 | CASAMGRGGGNEQFF | TGTGCCAGCGCGATGGGTCGCGGAGGTGGGAATGAGCAGTTCTTC
TRBJ1-6 | TRBD1 | . | TRBV19 | CASSAGTALSPLHF | TGTGCCAGTAGTGCCGGGACAGCCCTCTCACCCCTCCACTTT
TRBJ2-7 | TRBD2 | . | TRBV5-4 | CASSFATSGMYYEQYF | TGTGCCAGCAGCTTTGCTACTAGCGGGATGTACTACGAGCAGTACTTC
TRBJ1-1 | . | many | TRBV7-2 | CATALTGNTEAFF | TGTGCCACCGCACTGACGGGGAACACTGAAGCTTTCTTT
TRBJ2-7 | TRBD2 | . | TRBV7-8 | CASSTSGRAYEQYF | TGTGCCAGCAGCACTAGCGGGAGGGCCTACGAGCAGTACTTC
TRBJ1-3 | . | many | TRBV19 | CASRSTGTGNTIYF | TGTGCCAGTAGGTCGACTGGGACTGGAAACACCATATATTTT
TRBJ2-1 | TRBD1 | . | TRBV15 | CATSSSDRGYNEQFF | TGTGCCACCAGCAGTTCGGACAGGGGGTACAATGAGCAGTTCTTC
TRBJ1-2 | TRBD1 | . | TRBV30 | CAWSVRGQGLNYGYTF | TGTGCCTGGAGTGTACGGGGACAGGGCCTTAACTATGGCTACACCTTC
TRBJ1-2 | TRBD1 | . | TRBV9 | CASSGNPIGTGGLVGIAF | TGTGCCAGCAGCGGAAATCCGATCGGGACAGGTGGTCTCGTTGGTATCGCCTTC
TRBJ1-1 | . | few | TRBV18 | CASSRNRDTEAFF | TGTGCCAGCTCACGTAACAGGGACACTGAAGCTTTCTTT
TRBJ1-2 | . | . | TRBV7-9 | CASRDSLSGYTF | TGTGCCAGCAGAGACAGTCTAAGTGGCTACACCTTC